The 3 T cell receptor beta chains in this list originate from one sample, sequenced in a study of spatial heterogeneity in lung cancer. Time point here: sample taken at primary tumor resection. The study sequenced unsorted whole RNA from tumor, nontumor lung or frozen PBMC. TCRdb used MiXCR to reprocess the 5' RACE reads, holding one entry per CDR3 protein. Of 45,000 to 55,000 distinct CDR3 sequences detected, around 5.2% appear once; the ten largest clones hold around 10%. This specimen was PBMCs, taken at surgery. The source is a male donor with early-stage non-small cell lung cancer.

This clonotype has a count of ten or more. The chain carries TRBV12-3 or TRBV12-4 and TRBJ2-3, with D perhaps matching TRBD1 (6 bases). Trimming cost V 2 bases and J 0 bases, with 9 bases left between them. This CDR3 comprises 15 residues. Here the CDR3 reads CASSLWDISTDTQYF. The DNA for the CDR3 is TGTGCCAGCAGTTTATGGGACATAAGCACAGATACGCAGTATTTT.

This clonotype was detected many times. The chain joins TRBV5-1 to TRBJ2-7, with 11 bases lining up with TRBD1. Losses at the gene ends were 4 bases for V and 4 bases for J; bases not matched to a gene: 4. Germline loops: CDR1 SGHRS, CDR2 YFSETQ. This CDR3 is 14 amino acids long. In DNA form, the CDR3 reads TGCGCCAGCAGCCCGGGACAGGGGGAGTACGAGCAGTACTTC. It specifies CASSPGQGEYEQYF.

The rearrangement links TRBV19 to TRBJ2-1, with 12 bases that match TRBD2. CDR3 length: 15 amino acids. V shed 5 bases and J 8 bases; nucleotides not matched to a gene: 7. Germline CDR1 LNHDA, CDR2 SQIVND (reference sequence). The CDR3 nucleotides read TGTGCCAGTAGTCCCGGACTAGCGGGGAGGGATGAGCAGTTCTTC. Translation: CASSPGLAGRDEQFF.